This T cell receptor (beta chain) was observed in a study of OX40 agonist ivuxolimab in advanced cancers. Blood got drawn at baseline, again on cycle 4 day 1, and then on cycle 7 day 1. A note on this clone: Its target is not known.

Sequenced by immunoSEQ multiplex PCR; TCRdb stores in-frame clones only, minus some. The repertoire includes 65,000 to 90,000 clones, approximately 90% of them detected once, and 6% to 8.5% sits in the top ten. Study findings and constraints: Among patients with partial responses at 0.1-3.0 mg/kg, clonal expansion was among the lowest. Averaging showed that CD8+ T cells had more expanded clones than CD4+ did.

This TCR was recovered from an adult with an advanced solid tumor such as melanoma, head and neck, liver or kidney cancer. This sample comprised CD4+ or CD8+ T cells sorted from blood, obtained in a trial of the OX40 agonist ivuxolimab.

CDR3 in amino acids: CASSSGTGFEGYTF. The CDR3 nucleotides are TGTGCCAGCAGTTCCGGGACAGGGTTTGAAGGCTACACCTTC. J is TRBJ1-2 and V is TRBV27; 9 bases are a match to TRBD1. The junction had 8 bases not matched to a gene; V was cut back by 4 bases and J by 8 bases. Germline V gene data show CDR1 as MNHEY and CDR2 as SMNVEV (reference sequence). CDR3 size: 14 residues.